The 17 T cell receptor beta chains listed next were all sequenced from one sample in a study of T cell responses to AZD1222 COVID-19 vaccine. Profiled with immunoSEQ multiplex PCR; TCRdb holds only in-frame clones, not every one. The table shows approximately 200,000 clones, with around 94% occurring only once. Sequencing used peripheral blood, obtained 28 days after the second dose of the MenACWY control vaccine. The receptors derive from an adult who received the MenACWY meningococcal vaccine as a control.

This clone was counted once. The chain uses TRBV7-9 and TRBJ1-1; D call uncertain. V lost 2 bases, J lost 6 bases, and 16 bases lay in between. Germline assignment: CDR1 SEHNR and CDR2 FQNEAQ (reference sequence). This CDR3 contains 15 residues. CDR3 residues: CASSLLASTGSEAFF. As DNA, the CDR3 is TGTGCCAGCAGCTTACTCGCGTCCACCGGTTCTGAAGCTTTCTTT.

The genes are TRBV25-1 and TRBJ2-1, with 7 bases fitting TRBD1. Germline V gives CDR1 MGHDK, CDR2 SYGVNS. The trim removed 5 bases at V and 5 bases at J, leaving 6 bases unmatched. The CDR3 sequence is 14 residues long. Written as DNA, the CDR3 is TGTGCCAGCAGTCCTGGACAGGCCAACAATGAGCAGTTCTTC. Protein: CASSPGQANNEQFF. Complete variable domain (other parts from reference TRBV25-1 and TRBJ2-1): EADIYQTPRYLVIGTGKKITLECSQTMGHDKMYWYQQDPGMELHLIHYSYGVNSTEKGDLSSESTVSRIRTEHFPLTLESARPSHTSQYLCASSPGQANNEQFFGPGTRLTVL.

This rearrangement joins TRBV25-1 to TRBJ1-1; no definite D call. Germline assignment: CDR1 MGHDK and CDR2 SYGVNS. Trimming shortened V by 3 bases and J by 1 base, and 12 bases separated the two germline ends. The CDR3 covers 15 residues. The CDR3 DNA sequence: TGTGCCAGCAGTGATCCTAGAACAGAGAACACTGAAGCTTTCTTT. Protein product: CASSDPRTENTEAFF.

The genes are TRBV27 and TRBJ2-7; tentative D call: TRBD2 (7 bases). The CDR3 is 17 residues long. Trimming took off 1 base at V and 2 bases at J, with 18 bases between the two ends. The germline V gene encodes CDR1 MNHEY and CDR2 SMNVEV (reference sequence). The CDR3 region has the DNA TGTGCCAGCAGTTTATACGGTCGGGAGGACAGAACCTACGAGCAGTACTTC. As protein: CASSLYGREDRTYEQYF.

CDR3 loop: CASSPPGHSPLHF. CDR3 DNA sequence: TGTGCCAGCAGCCCGCCGGGACATTCACCCCTCCACTTT. This chain connects TRBV3-1 (or the pseudogene TRBV3-2) to TRBJ1-6; possibly TRBD1 for D (5 bases). V lost 4 bases to trimming and J lost 8 bases, with 9 bases between them. The CDR3 runs 13 residues. The V gene's germline CDR1 is LGHDT and CDR2 YNNKEL (reference sequence).

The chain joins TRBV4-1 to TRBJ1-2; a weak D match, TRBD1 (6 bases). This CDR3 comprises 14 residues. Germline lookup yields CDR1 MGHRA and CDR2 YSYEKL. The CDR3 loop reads CASRVGGPDYGYTF. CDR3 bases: TGCGCTAGCCGGGTGGGGGGGCCAGATTATGGCTACACCTTC.

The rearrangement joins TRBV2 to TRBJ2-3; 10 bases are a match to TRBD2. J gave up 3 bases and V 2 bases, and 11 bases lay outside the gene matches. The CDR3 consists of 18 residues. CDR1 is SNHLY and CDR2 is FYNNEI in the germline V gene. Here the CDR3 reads CASSEIRSSGSGTDTQYF. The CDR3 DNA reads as TGTGCCAGCAGTGAAATACGGTCTAGCGGGAGTGGGACAGATACGCAGTATTTT.

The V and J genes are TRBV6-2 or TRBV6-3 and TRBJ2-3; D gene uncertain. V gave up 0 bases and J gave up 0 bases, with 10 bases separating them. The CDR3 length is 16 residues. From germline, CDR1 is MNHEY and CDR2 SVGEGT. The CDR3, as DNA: TGTGCCAGCAGTTACTCGAAGCGCGGAAGCACAGATACGCAGTATTTT. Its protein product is CASSYSKRGSTDTQYF.

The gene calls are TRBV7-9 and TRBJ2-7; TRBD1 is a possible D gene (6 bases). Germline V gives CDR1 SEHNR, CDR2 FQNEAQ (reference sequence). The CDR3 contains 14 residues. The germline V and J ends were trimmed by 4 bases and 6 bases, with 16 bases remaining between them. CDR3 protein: CASSSQGSLSEQYF. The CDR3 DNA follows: TGTGCCAGCAGCTCTCAGGGGTCCCTTTCCGAGCAGTACTTC.

CDR3 residues: CASRRQRDDYSPLHF. The CDR3, as DNA: TGTGCCAGCAGACGACAGAGGGATGATTATTCACCCCTCCACTTT. V gene TRBV6-5 combines with J gene TRBJ1-6; D is perhaps TRBD1 (5 bases). V was cut by 6 bases and J by 8 bases, with 17 bases left in between. CDR1 and CDR2 from the germline V gene are MNHEY and SVGAGI. This CDR3 is 15 amino acids long.

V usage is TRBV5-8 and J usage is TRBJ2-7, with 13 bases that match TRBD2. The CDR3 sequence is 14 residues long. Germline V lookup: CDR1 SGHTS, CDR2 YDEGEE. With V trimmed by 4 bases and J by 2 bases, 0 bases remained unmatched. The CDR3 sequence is CASSTSGRAYEQYF. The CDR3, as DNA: TGTGCCAGCAGCACTAGCGGGAGGGCCTACGAGCAGTACTTC.

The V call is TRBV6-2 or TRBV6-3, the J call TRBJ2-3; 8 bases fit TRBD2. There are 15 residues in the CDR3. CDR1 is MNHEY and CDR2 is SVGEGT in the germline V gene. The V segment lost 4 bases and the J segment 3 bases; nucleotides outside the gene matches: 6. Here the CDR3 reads CASSSPQRETDTQYF. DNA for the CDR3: TGTGCCAGCAGTTCACCCCAGCGGGAGACAGATACGCAGTATTTT.

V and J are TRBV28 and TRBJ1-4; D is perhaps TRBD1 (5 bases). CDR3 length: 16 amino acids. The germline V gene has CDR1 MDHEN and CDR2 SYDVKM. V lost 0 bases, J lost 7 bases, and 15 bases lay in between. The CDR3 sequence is CASSLWAGDGFEKLFF. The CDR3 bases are TGTGCCAGCAGTTTATGGGCGGGGGACGGCTTTGAAAAACTGTTTTTT.

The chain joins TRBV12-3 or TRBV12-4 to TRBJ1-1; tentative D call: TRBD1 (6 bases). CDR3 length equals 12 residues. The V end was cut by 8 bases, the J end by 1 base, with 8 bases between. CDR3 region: CASGTTNTEAFF. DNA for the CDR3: TGTGCCAGCGGGACAACGAACACTGAAGCTTTCTTT.

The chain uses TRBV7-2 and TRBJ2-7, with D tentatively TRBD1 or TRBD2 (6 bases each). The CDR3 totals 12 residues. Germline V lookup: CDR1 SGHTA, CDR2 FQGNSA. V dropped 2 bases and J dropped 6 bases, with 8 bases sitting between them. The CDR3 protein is CASSLRGREQYF. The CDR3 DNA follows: TGTGCCAGCAGCTTACGGGGGCGCGAGCAGTACTTC.

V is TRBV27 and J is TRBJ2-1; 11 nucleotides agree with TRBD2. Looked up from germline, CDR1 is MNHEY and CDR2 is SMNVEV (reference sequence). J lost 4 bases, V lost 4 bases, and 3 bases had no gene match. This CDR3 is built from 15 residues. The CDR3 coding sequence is TGTGCCAGCAGTTCACTAGCGGGAGAGTACAATGAGCAGTTCTTC. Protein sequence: CASSSLAGEYNEQFF.

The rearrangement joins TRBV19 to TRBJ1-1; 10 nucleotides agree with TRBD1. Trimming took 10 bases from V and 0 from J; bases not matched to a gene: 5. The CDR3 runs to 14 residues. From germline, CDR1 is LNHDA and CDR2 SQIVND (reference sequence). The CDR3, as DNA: TGTGCCAAGAGGGACAGGGGAATGAACACTGAAGCTTTCTTT. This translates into CAKRDRGMNTEAFF. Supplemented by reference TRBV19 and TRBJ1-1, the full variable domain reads DGGITQSPKYLFRKEGQNVTLSCEQNLNHDAMYWYRQDPGQGLRLIYYSQIVNDFQKGDIAEGYSVSREKKESFPLTVTSAQKNPTAFYLCAKRDRGMNTEAFFGQGTRLTVV.